This T cell receptor beta chain comes out of a study of beta chain features in type 1 diabetes. Central memory, naive, regulatory and stem cell-like memory CD4+ cells were sorted by CD45RO/CCR7/CD25/CD127/CD95/CD27. Purity above 95% was achieved in all sorted populations. Of the isolated RNA, all was reverse transcribed, and so the sequenced material was expressed TCRB transcripts. The repertoire was sequenced with immunoSEQ multiplex PCR; TCRdb's copy has only in-frame clones and lacks some. The sample carries under 950,000 clones, 15% to 20% recorded once. Between the trimmed V and J ends, which lost 5 bases and 7 bases, there was a span of 21 bases. The germline V gene has CDR1 MNHEY and CDR2 SVGAGI. The CDR3 spans 15 residues. Study outcomes and limitations: Shorter templates might be favored by PCR, equally in patients and controls. Patients with Type 1 diabetes showed moderately but significantly shorter TCRB CDR3s in all four CD4+ subsets.

This clone was counted between two and nine times. Its antigen is still unknown. The source is a woman under 30 in good health. The sample taken for sequencing was naive CD4+ T cells from blood. The chain joins TRBV6-5 to TRBJ2-7; D uncertain. The DNA of the CDR3 is TGTGCCAGCAGTGCCCACCGGCGCCAGGCACAAGAGCAGTACTTC. Residues: CASSAHRRQAQEQYF.